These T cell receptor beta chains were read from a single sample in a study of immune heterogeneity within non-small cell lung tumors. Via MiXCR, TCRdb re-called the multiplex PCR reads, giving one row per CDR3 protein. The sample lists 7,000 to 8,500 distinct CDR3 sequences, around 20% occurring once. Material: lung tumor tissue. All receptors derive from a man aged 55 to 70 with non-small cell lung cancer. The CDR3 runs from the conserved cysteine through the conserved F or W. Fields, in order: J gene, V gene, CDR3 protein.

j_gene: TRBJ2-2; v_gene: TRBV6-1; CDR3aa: CASRNMAGGTGELFF
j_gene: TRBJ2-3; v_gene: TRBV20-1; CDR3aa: CSAKTETSFADTQYF
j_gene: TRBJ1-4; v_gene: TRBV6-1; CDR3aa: CASSSKMGQGDEKLFF
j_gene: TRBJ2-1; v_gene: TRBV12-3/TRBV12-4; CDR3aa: CASSDHTLSYNEQFF
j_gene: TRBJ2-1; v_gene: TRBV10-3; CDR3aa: CAIRLTSVDEQFF
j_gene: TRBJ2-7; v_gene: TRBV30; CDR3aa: CAWSGQWGQYF
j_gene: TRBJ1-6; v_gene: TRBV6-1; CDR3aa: CASTNLRQGGNSPLHF
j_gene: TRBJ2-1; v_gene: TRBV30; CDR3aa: CAWTGLAQTYNEQFF
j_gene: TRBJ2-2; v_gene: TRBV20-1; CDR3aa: CSALTRGGELFF
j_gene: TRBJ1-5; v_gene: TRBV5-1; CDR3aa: CASSLQPGQQNYQPQHF
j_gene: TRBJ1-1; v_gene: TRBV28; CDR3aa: CASSPRSPMNTEAFF
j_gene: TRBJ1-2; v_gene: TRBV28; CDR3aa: CASSFMGGPYGYTF
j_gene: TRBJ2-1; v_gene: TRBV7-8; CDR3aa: CASSLSGGFNEQFF
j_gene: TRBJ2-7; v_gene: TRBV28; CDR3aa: CASSSRHYEEYF
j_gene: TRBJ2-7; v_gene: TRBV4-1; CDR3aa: CASSQDRGPLEQYF
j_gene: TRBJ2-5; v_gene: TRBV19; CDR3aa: CASSIEVGGDQETQYF
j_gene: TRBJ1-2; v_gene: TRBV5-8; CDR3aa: CASSWGASGGYGYTF
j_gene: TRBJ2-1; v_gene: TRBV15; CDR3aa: CATSRGLVGNEQFF
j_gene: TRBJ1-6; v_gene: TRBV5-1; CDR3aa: CASSLGEQGSSPLHF
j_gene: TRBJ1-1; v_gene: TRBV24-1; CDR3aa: CATSGVQGGEAFF
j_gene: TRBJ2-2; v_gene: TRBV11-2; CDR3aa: CASSQVGRANTGGLFF
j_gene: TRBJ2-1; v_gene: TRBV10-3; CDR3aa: CAISETTSNEQFF
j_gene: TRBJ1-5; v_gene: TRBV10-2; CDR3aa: CASTGRLNQPQHF
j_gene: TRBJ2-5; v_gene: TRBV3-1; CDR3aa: CASSLRASGQETQYF
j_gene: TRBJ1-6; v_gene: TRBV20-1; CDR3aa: CSARGTVPSRSPLHF
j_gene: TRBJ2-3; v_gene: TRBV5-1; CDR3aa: CASSLELAGADTQYF
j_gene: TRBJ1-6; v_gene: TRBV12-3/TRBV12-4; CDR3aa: CASSPDRGSWNSPLHF
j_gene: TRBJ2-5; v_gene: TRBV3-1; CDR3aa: CASSQAQTGPQETQYF
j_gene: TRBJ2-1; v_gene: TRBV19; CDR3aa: CASRGFDGYEQFF